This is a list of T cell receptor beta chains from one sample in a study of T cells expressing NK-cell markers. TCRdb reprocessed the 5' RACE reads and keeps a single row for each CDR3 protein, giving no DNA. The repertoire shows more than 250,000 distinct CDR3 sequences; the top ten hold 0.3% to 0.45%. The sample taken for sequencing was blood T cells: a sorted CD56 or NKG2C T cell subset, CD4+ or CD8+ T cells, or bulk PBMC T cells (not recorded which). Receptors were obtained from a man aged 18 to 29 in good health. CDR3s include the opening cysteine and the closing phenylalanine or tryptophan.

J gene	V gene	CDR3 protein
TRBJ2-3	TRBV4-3	CASSQEASTDTQYF
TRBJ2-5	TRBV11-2	CASSLGFAQYF
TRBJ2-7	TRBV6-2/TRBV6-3	CASSFNYEQYF
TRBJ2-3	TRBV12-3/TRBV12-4	CASSLRLAPTDTQYF
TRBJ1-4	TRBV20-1	CSGNRVNEKLFF
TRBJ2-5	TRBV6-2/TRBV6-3	CASTQGQTQYF
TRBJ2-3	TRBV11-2	CASSRTGHTDTQYF
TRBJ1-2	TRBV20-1	CSAALGSSLNGAYTF
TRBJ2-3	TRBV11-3	CASSREAVSTDTQYF
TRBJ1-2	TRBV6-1	CASSETIGGYTF
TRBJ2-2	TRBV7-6	CASSLGRLSGELFF
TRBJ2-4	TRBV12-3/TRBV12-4	CASSPHKDIQYF
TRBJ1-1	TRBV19	CASSPSRSRMNTEAFF
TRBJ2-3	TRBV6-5	CASSSTSRAITDTQYF
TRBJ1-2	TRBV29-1	CSVGGQANYGYTF
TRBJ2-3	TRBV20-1	CSASESGSTDTQYF
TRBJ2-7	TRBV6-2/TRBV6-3	CASSLPGESYEQYF
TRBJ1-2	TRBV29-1	CSANPGGHYGYTF
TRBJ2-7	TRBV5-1	CASSKRSGEAYEQYF
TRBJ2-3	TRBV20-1	CSARASAGGRTDTQYF
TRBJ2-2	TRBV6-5	CASSTDRYTGELFF
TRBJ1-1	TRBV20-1	CSARHHRGDTEAFF
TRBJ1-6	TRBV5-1	CASTTAGEAPLHF
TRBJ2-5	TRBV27	CASSLSFWGETQYF
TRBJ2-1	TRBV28	CASSLMYNEQFF
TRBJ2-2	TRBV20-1	CSAGHRAGVGIGELFF
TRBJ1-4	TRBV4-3	CASSPTGTKEKLFF
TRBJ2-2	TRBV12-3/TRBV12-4	CARPKQGGTGELFF
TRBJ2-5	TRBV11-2	CASSLVLVDRGETQYF
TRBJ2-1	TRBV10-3	CAIRRDRHSRDNEQFF
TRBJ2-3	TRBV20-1	CSATKPVGNTDTQYF
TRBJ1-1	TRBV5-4	CASSAGQPNTEAFF
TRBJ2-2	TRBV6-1	CASRTGQGNGELFF
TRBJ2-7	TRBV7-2	CASSSHLDRGRRYEQYF
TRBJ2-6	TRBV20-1	CSASSWTGSGANVLTF
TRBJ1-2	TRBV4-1	CASSQGLGADYGYTF
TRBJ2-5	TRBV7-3	CASSLQLAGPGVAQYF
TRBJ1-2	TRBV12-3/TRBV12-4	CASSPRAGEGYGYTF
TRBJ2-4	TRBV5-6	CASSLDGNIQYF
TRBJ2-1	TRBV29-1	CSVFRGLEQFF
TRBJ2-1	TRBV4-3	CASSQDRAVGQFF
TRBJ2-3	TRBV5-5	CASSSRLADGYF
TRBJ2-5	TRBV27	CASSLSTGRETQYF